A single T cell receptor (beta chain) is shown here with its context. What it binds is unknown. CD4+ T cell isolation took place after nine to eleven days of culture. This entry belongs to a study of vaccination effects on CD4 cells after COVID-19. The CDR3 is 13 residues long. Germline loops: CDR1 SNHLY, CDR2 FYNNEI. V was cut by 8 bases and J by 0 bases, with 11 bases left in between. Clones were read by immunoSEQ multiplex PCR, and TCRdb kept only the in-frame ones, dropping some. The sample carries approximately 60,000 clones, under 80% recorded once. This sequence joins TRBV2 and TRBJ2-7, with a tentative D call TRBD2 (5 bases). This TCR was recovered from a human donor who had a prior SARS-CoV-2 infection. The material sequenced was CD4+ T cells from PBMCs cultured without peptide, taken before COVID-19 vaccination. The CDR3 sequence is CASDYKISYEQYF. The CDR3 nucleotides are TGTGCCAGCGACTACAAGATCTCCTACGAGCAGTACTTC.